Below, 14 T cell receptor beta chains from the same sample are listed, as sequenced in a study of patients and donors after allogeneic stem cell transplantation. TCRdb re-derived calls from the RT-PCR reads in MiXCR, one entry per CDR3 protein. The sample consists of approximately 250,000 distinct CDR3 sequences, roughly 14% of them appearing once. Material for sequencing was blood, either unsorted or a sorted T cell fraction (not recorded which). These receptor sequences come from a human donor who was either an allogeneic HSCT recipient or a stem cell or donor lymphocyte infusion donor (not recorded which). It is not recorded whose cells these are; they may come from a transplant donor.

The table lists this clonotype with many counts. This chain uses TRBV18 with TRBJ2-5; TRBD2 might be the D (5 bases). CDR1 is KGHSH and CDR2 is LQKENI in the germline V gene. The CDR3 loop spans 14 amino acids. Trimming removed 3 bases from V and 5 bases from J, with 13 bases in between. The CDR3 reads CASSPLGGRETQYF. The CDR3 region has the DNA TGTGCCAGCTCACCGCTAGGAGGTCGGGAGACCCAGTACTTC.

The J gene is TRBJ2-7, the V gene TRBV2, with 9 bases lining up with TRBD2. V trimming: 6 bases; J trimming: 0 bases; junction bases outside the gene matches: 12. Germline values: CDR1 SNHLY, CDR2 FYNNEI. There are 17 residues in the CDR3. CDR3 loop: CASSRGLAKGSSYEQYF. CDR3 coding DNA: TGTGCCAGCAGCCGGGGACTAGCAAAGGGGAGCTCCTACGAGCAGTACTTC.

The chain has TRBV6-1 and TRBJ1-3, with D possibly being TRBD1 (6 bases). Germline V gives CDR1 MNHNS, CDR2 SASEGT. Trimming took 7 bases from V and 3 from J, leaving 13 bases between them. CDR3 length: 14 amino acids. The CDR3 here is CASMAGGNGNTIYF. The CDR3 DNA is TGTGCCAGCATGGCGGGGGGCAATGGAAACACCATATATTTT.

This clonotype was seen a handful of times. The V and J genes are TRBV20-1 and TRBJ2-7; 8 nucleotides line up with TRBD1. With 3 bases clipped from V and 5 bases from J, the junction kept 12 bases outside the gene matches. The CDR3 length is 15 residues. Germline loops: CDR1 DFQATT, CDR2 SNEGSKA (reference sequence). CDR3: CSASRGAGGAHEQYF. CDR3 sequence (DNA): TGCAGTGCTAGTAGGGGGGCAGGGGGCGCCCACGAGCAGTACTTC.

Many counts were recorded for this clonotype. The CDR3 sequence: CASSQEVSFGGASTDTQYF. CDR3 sequence (DNA): TGTGCCAGCAGCCAAGAAGTGAGTTTTGGAGGGGCTAGCACAGATACGCAGTATTTT. V gene TRBV4-2 combines with J gene TRBJ2-3; TRBD2 might be the D (6 bases). V was cut by 0 bases and J by 0 bases, with 19 bases left in between. This CDR3 has 19 residues. Germline values: CDR1 LGHNA, CDR2 YNFKEQ.

This clonotype has ten or more counts. V is TRBV10-3 and J is TRBJ2-5; weak D call: TRBD1 (5 bases). Trimming shortened V by 4 bases and J by 2 bases, and 8 bases separated the two germline ends. The CDR3 loop spans 13 amino acids. Germline CDR1 is ENHRY and CDR2 is SYGVKD. CDR3 in amino acids: CAISASGQETQYF. CDR3 sequence (DNA): TGTGCCATCAGTGCATCAGGGCAAGAGACCCAGTACTTC.

This clonotype has just a few counts. V is TRBV9 and J is TRBJ2-1; 11 bases line up with TRBD2. V lost 4 bases, J lost 7 bases, and 13 bases stayed unmatched. From germline, CDR1 is SGDLS and CDR2 YYNGEE. The CDR3 has 17 amino acids. The CDR3 DNA follows: TGTGCCAGCAGCCCCAGGACCACTAGCGGGAGATTAAATGAGCAGTTCTTC. It translates to CASSPRTTSGRLNEQFF.

The V gene is TRBV5-6, the J gene TRBJ2-7, with 7 nucleotides matching TRBD1. This CDR3 has 14 residues. The trim removed 5 bases at V and 2 bases at J, leaving 7 bases unmatched. Germline CDR1 SGHDT, CDR2 YYEEEE. The CDR3 bases are TGTGCCAGCAGGGAGACAGGGAGAACCTACGAGCAGTACTTC. Translated: CASRETGRTYEQYF.

The rearrangement joins TRBV7-2 to TRBJ1-2, with D unresolved. Trimming left V 7 bases short and J 8 bases short, with 17 bases between. CDR3 size: 13 residues. The germline CDR1 and CDR2 sequences are SGHTA and FQGNSA. This CDR3 reads CASNQPTGEGYTF. For the CDR3, the DNA is TGTGCCAGCAACCAACCGACCGGGGAAGGCTACACCTTC.

J is TRBJ2-7 and V is TRBV11-2, with D tentatively TRBD2 (5 bases). The CDR3 has 14 amino acids. Germline V lookup: CDR1 SGHAT, CDR2 FQNNGV. V was trimmed by 0 bases and J by 6 bases, leaving 12 bases between them. The CDR3 DNA follows: TGTGCCAGCAGCTTAGATCGGGGAATCTCCGAGCAGTACTTC. Amino acids: CASSLDRGISEQYF.

This clonotype was detected only once. This may arise from a read error, as a much more abundant clone is one base away. Written as DNA, the CDR3 is TGTGCCAGCAGCCCACTTTCCCCAGATACGCAGTATTTT. Encoded protein: CASSPLSPDTQYF. The rearrangement uses TRBV11-3 and TRBJ2-3; D gene unclear. Trimming stripped 5 bases from V and 4 bases from J, with 10 bases between. Germline V gene data show CDR1 as SGHNT and CDR2 as YENEEA. The CDR3 is 13 amino acids.

The V gene is TRBV30, the J gene TRBJ2-7; D gene ambiguous. CDR3 size: 14 residues. Germline V lookup: CDR1 GTSNPN, CDR2 SVGIG (reference sequence). Between the trimmed V and J ends, which lost 0 bases and 0 bases, there was a span of 9 bases. CDR3 bases: TGTGCCTGGAGTGTTCGTCCTAGCTCCTACGAGCAGTACTTC. Its translation: CAWSVRPSSYEQYF.

There are a few counts of this clonotype. The rearrangement joins TRBV5-1 to TRBJ2-5; D is ambiguous. V was clipped by 2 bases and J by 5 bases, with 10 bases between them. The CDR3 contains 13 residues. Looked up from germline, CDR1 is SGHRS and CDR2 is YFSETQ. CDR3: CASSFLLTETQYF. CDR3 sequence (DNA): TGCGCCAGCAGCTTCCTGCTCACGGAGACCCAGTACTTC.

This clonotype was seen repeatedly, ten times or more. This sequence joins TRBV2 and TRBJ2-2, with 11 bases lining up with TRBD2. The CDR3 runs to 15 residues. Germline CDR1 and CDR2: SNHLY and FYNNEI. Losses at the gene ends were 7 bases for V and 6 bases for J; bases not matched to a gene: 7. As DNA, the CDR3 is TGTGCCAGCACCCCAACTAGCGGGGGATCCGGGGAGCTGTTTTTT. Its translation: CASTPTSGGSGELFF.